This TCR beta chain was profiled in a study of blood T cells in healthy people across ages. Primed by a sample-barcoded 5' primer and a J-beta primer mix, a second PCR proceeded for 7 to 11 cycles. One entry per CDR3 protein, called by TCRdb with MiXCR from the 5' RACE reads. The data contain under 850,000 distinct CDR3 sequences, 35% to 40% of them seen just once; the ten biggest clones take up approximately 13%. In its sample, this clonotype was seen a few times. Antigen specificity is unknown. The CDR3 covers 13 residues. Trimming took off 5 bases at V and 7 bases at J, with 9 bases between the two ends. Germline CDR1 is SGHVS and CDR2 is FNYEAQ. Each sample used at least 6.5 million PBMCs. Overall study results and limits: Estimates drawn from one million T cells were deemed to understate diversity. There was a strong correlation between TCR beta diversity and naive T cell percentage.

The TCR originated in a young man in good health. The specimen sequenced was blood. V is TRBV7-6 and J is TRBJ1-6; TRBD1 is a possible D gene (6 bases). CDR3 coding DNA: TGTGCCAGCAGCCAGGGGCCCAATTCACCCCTCCACTTT. Translating gives CASSQGPNSPLHF.